Listed below are T cell receptor beta chains from one sample, sequenced in a study of blood T cell repertoires in COVID-19. Sequencing was performed with immunoSEQ multiplex PCR; in TCRdb, only in-frame clones are kept and a portion is missing. The sample includes about 160,000 clones, approximately 84% of them seen just once. Material: peripheral blood. The origin of the receptors is a man in his forties with acute or convalescent COVID-19. Each CDR3 is given with its conserved first and last residue. The D gene is left open where the match is weak. A clone size is listed for some rows: how often the clone was seen (once, few, many), or a class if it is expanded.

16	TRBD1	TRBV5-1	TRBJ2-7	.	TGCGCCAGCAACCCCACGGGACAGGGTGATTCCTACGAGCAGTACTTC	CASNPTGQGDSYEQYF
12	.	TRBV5-4	TRBJ2-7	.	TGTGCCAGCAGCTTCGACAACTACGAGCAGTACTTC	CASSFDNYEQYF
15	.	TRBV5-1	TRBJ2-7	.	TGCGCCAGCAGCTTGGAAGGGGATACCTCCTACGAGCAGTACTTC	CASSLEGDTSYEQYF
16	.	TRBV11-2	TRBJ1-1	.	TGTGCCAGCAGCTTTCCGGGGGAAAACATGAACACTGAAGCTTTCTTT	CASSFPGENMNTEAFF
15	TRBD1	TRBV19	TRBJ1-4	.	TGTGCCAGTAGTAGGCGACAGGGGACTAATGAAAAACTGTTTTTT	CASSRRQGTNEKLFF
16	TRBD2	TRBV19	TRBJ2-3	.	TGTGCCAGTAGTATCGCTAGCGGAATTTTCACAGATACGCAGTATTTT	CASSIASGIFTDTQYF
13	.	TRBV25-1	TRBJ2-2	.	TGTGCCAGCAGGGCCCAGGGCACCGGGGAGCTGTTTTTT	CASRAQGTGELFF
14	TRBD1	TRBV30	TRBJ1-1	.	TGTGCCTGGAGTGACCGGACAGGGGGCGCCGGGGCTTTCTTT	CAWSDRTGGAGAFF
14	.	TRBV19	TRBJ1-5	few	TGTGCCAGTAGGCCGCTGGAGACCAATCAGCCCCAGCATTTT	CASRPLETNQPQHF
15	.	TRBV5-1	TRBJ2-3	.	TGCGCCAGCAGCTTGGAAACCCCGAGCCGCGATACGCAGTATTTT	CASSLETPSRDTQYF
15	TRBD1	TRBV7-2	TRBJ2-1	.	TGTGCCAGCAGCATCGGACAGGGGGCGCGTAATGAGCAGTTCTTC	CASSIGQGARNEQFF
15	.	TRBV19	TRBJ1-5	.	TGTGCCAGTAGTAAGGTGGTACAGGGTAATCAGCCCCAGCATTTT	CASSKVVQGNQPQHF
12	.	TRBV29-1	TRBJ2-3	.	TGCAGCGTTGATGAGGGGGGGGGTACGCAGTATTTT	CSVDEGGGTQYF
15	.	TRBV11-2	TRBJ1-3	.	TGTGCCAGCAGCTCTCTCGTTACCAGTAGAAACACCATATATTTT	CASSSLVTSRNTIYF
15	.	TRBV6-5	TRBJ2-5	.	TGTGCCAGCAGTTACCGACGGGACTCTCAAGAGACCCAGTACTTC	CASSYRRDSQETQYF
17	TRBD2	TRBV4-2	TRBJ2-3	.	TGTGCCAGCACCCGCATGGGGACTAGCGTCCGCACAGATACGCAGTATTTT	CASTRMGTSVRTDTQYF
15	TRBD1	TRBV14	TRBJ2-7	.	TGTGCCAGCAGCCAGGACAGGCTCCCTTTAGACGAGCAGTACTTC	CASSQDRLPLDEQYF
15	.	TRBV7-2	TRBJ2-3	.	TGTGCCAGCAGCTTACGAGGGTACTCCACAGATACGCAGTATTTT	CASSLRGYSTDTQYF
14	.	TRBV9	TRBJ2-2	.	TGTGCCAGCAGCGCCAGACAGAACACCGGGGAGCTGTTTTTT	CASSARQNTGELFF
15	.	TRBV4-3	TRBJ1-4	.	TGCGCCAGCAGCCAAGGGGGGGCAACTAATGAAAAACTGTTTTTT	CASSQGGATNEKLFF